This entry lists 19 T cell receptor beta chains sequenced from one sample in a study of blood T cells in healthy people across ages. A second PCR, run for roughly 7 to 12 cycles, used a sample-barcoded 5' primer plus a J-beta primer mix. TCRdb analysed the 5' RACE reads with MiXCR anew, one entry per CDR3 protein. Of 550,000 to 750,000 distinct CDR3 sequences in the sample, roughly 20% were seen once. The specimen was blood. The receptors here all came from a man aged 65 to 79 in good health.

Only a few counts were recorded for this clonotype. The chain recombines TRBV12-3 or TRBV12-4 with TRBJ1-2, with TRBD1 matching over 12 bases. Trimming took 5 bases from V and 4 from J; bases not matched to a gene: 2. The CDR3 is made up of 14 amino acids. CDR3 region: CASSPGQGAYGYTF. The CDR3 region has the DNA TGTGCCAGCAGTCCGGGACAGGGGGCCTATGGCTACACCTTC.

This clonotype came up a few times. The chain is built from TRBV9 and TRBJ2-5; no firm D call. The CDR3 runs 11 residues. V was cut by 0 bases and J by 7 bases, with 4 bases left in between. CDR1 is SGDLS, CDR2 YYNGEE, per germline. The CDR3 region is CASSVGGTQYF. The CDR3 DNA reads as TGTGCCAGCAGCGTAGGTGGGACCCAGTACTTC.

This chain links TRBV20-1 with TRBJ2-1; the D gene is possibly TRBD1 (7 bases). Germline-derived CDR1 and CDR2 are DFQATT and SNEGSKA (reference sequence). Trimming pared 6 bases from V and 0 bases from J, leaving 18 bases between. This CDR3 comprises 16 residues. The CDR3 nucleotides are TGCAGTGCCAGGGGGGAAGCGGCAAGCTCCTACAATGAGCAGTTCTTC. Protein: CSARGEAASSYNEQFF.

This clonotype was seen at least ten times. The V call is TRBV12-3 or TRBV12-4, the J call TRBJ1-2; D remains ambiguous. Trimming shortened V by 3 bases and J by 5 bases, and 7 bases separated the two germline ends. The CDR3 covers 12 residues. The CDR3 DNA is TGTGCCAGCAGTTTCCCAGGATATGGCTACACCTTC. Protein product: CASSFPGYGYTF.

This clonotype was detected a few times. The CDR3 bases are TGCAGTGCTAGGATGACTAGCGGATACTCCTACGAGCAGTACTTC. Amino acid sequence: CSARMTSGYSYEQYF. The chain employs TRBV20-1 and TRBJ2-5, with TRBD2 identical over 9 bases. The J call may not be correct, given that the DNA end is closer to TRBJ2-7. Germline V lookup: CDR1 DFQATT, CDR2 SNEGSKA (reference sequence). The CDR3 covers 15 residues.

This clonotype was recorded a few times. This sequence joins TRBV5-1 and TRBJ2-7, with D tentatively TRBD1 or TRBD2 (5 bases each). The length of the CDR3 is 16 residues. Germline V gene lookup returns CDR1 SGHRS and CDR2 YFSETQ. Trimming stripped 0 bases from V and 0 bases from J, with 13 bases between. In DNA, the CDR3 is TGCGCCAGCAGCTTGGTCGGGGACCCGAGCTCCTACGAGCAGTACTTC. It is translated as CASSLVGDPSSYEQYF. The complete variable domain, with remaining parts taken from reference TRBV5-1 and TRBJ2-7, reads KAGVTQTPRYLIKTRGQQVTLSCSPISGHRSVSWYQQTPGQGLQFLFEYFSETQRNKGNFPGRFSGRQFSNSRSEMNVSTLELGDSALYLCASSLVGDPSSYEQYFGPGTRLTVT.

This clonotype was counted at least ten times. The chain has TRBV7-3 and TRBJ2-1, with D hard to call. Trimming shortened V by 1 base and J by 5 bases, and 6 bases separated the two germline ends. Germline V gene data show CDR1 as SGHTA and CDR2 as FQGTGA. This CDR3 comprises 13 residues. The CDR3 sequence is CASSLNQDNEQFF. The CDR3 bases are TGTGCCAGCAGCTTAAACCAAGACAATGAGCAGTTCTTC.

The chain carries TRBV19 and TRBJ2-5; TRBD2 agrees at 9 bases. The CDR3 totals 15 residues. Per the germline V gene, CDR1 is LNHDA and CDR2 is SQIVND (reference sequence). Germline trimming cut 3 bases from V and 6 bases from J; bases unmatched to any gene: 8. In nucleotides, the CDR3 is TGTGCCAGTAGTATTCCAGCGGGAGGCCCCAAGACCCAGTACTTC. Its translation: CASSIPAGGPKTQYF. The whole variable domain, filled in from reference TRBV19 and TRBJ2-5, reads DGGITQSPKYLFRKEGQNVTLSCEQNLNHDAMYWYRQDPGQGLRLIYYSQIVNDFQKGDIAEGYSVSREKKESFPLTVTSAQKNPTAFYLCASSIPAGGPKTQYFGPGTRLLVL.

The gene calls are TRBV27 and TRBJ2-1, with 9 bases aligning to TRBD1. Trimming removed 5 bases from V and 3 bases from J; junction bases left unmatched: 2. CDR1 and CDR2 from the germline V gene are MNHEY and SMNVEV (reference sequence). The CDR3 runs 14 residues. The CDR3 protein is CASSETGGYNEQFF. The CDR3, as DNA: TGTGCCAGCAGTGAGACAGGGGGCTACAATGAGCAGTTCTTC.

On this clonotype itself: A much larger clone differs from this one at a single base, so this may be a read error. The conserved closing phenylalanine or tryptophan is absent in this CDR3, likely reflecting a read error. This chain joins TRBV6-1 and TRBJ1-2; 7 bases agree with TRBD1. There are 13 residues in the CDR3. With 8 bases clipped from V and 5 bases from J, the junction kept 8 bases outside the gene matches. Germline loops: CDR1 MNHNS, CDR2 SASEGT. This CDR3 reads CASLAQGTYGYTS. In DNA, the CDR3 is TGTGCCAGCCTCGCACAGGGGACATATGGCTACACCTCC.

The rearrangement links TRBV4-3 to TRBJ1-1; 9 positions agree with TRBD1. This CDR3 comprises 15 residues. The germline V gene has CDR1 LGHNA and CDR2 YSLEER. The trim removed 3 bases at V and 2 bases at J, leaving 4 bases unmatched. CDR3 residues: CASSQGQGLNTEAFF. CDR3 DNA sequence: TGCGCCAGCAGCCAGGGACAGGGACTAAACACTGAAGCTTTCTTT.

In its sample, this clonotype was seen a few times. V usage is TRBV7-2 and J usage is TRBJ2-5; TRBD2 might be the D (5 bases). Gene TRBJ2-7 matches the end of the DNA better, so the J call may be wrong. CDR1 SGHTA and CDR2 FQGNSA come from the germline V gene. This CDR3 is built from 15 residues. The CDR3: CASSLAPAVSYEQYF. CDR3 in DNA: TGTGCCAGCAGCTTAGCTCCAGCGGTCTCCTACGAGCAGTACTTC.

The V call is TRBV11-2, the J call TRBJ2-5, with TRBD1 matching over 7 bases. The germline V gene has CDR1 SGHAT and CDR2 FQNNGV. The V and J ends lost 1 base and 5 bases, in that order; junction bases with no gene match: 10. This CDR3 is built from 16 residues. The CDR3 here is CASSLVWAGGMETQYF. Written as DNA, the CDR3 is TGTGCCAGCAGCTTAGTTTGGGCAGGGGGTATGGAGACCCAGTACTTC. The full variable domain, rest sourced from reference TRBV11-2 and TRBJ2-5, is EAGVAQSPRYKIIEKRQSVAFWCNPISGHATLYWYQQILGQGPKLLIQFQNNGVVDDSQLPKDRFSAERLKGVDSTLKIQPAKLEDSAVYLCASSLVWAGGMETQYFGPGTRLLVL.

The chain recombines TRBV20-1 with TRBJ1-5; 7 nucleotides line up with TRBD1. The V gene end was trimmed by 5 bases and the J gene end by 4 bases; junction bases not matched to a gene: 8. This CDR3 comprises 14 residues. From germline, CDR1 is DFQATT and CDR2 SNEGSKA (reference sequence). In DNA, the CDR3 is TGCAGTGCTGGACCGGGACAGATGAATCAGCCCCAGCATTTT. Translated, it gives CSAGPGQMNQPQHF.

A few counts support this clonotype. The rearrangement uses TRBV30 and TRBJ2-2; TRBD1 might be the D (6 bases). CDR1 is GTSNPN, CDR2 SVGIG, per germline (reference sequence). V was pared by 3 bases and J by 4 bases, with 6 bases between. This CDR3 is 12 amino acids long. The CDR3 loop is CAWRQGTGELFF. In DNA, the CDR3 is TGTGCCTGGAGACAGGGCACCGGGGAGCTGTTTTTT.

This clonotype was detected only a few times. The chain links TRBV11-1 to TRBJ2-1, with D maybe TRBD2 (6 bases). CDR1 and CDR2 (germline): SGHAT, FQDESV (reference sequence). The CDR3 is 20 residues long. V gave up 1 base and J gave up 4 bases, with 26 bases separating them. CDR3 nucleotides: TGTGCCAGCAGCTTAGAGCCGGGAGCCGAGCTAGGCGGATTTTACAATGAGCAGTTCTTC. Amino acids: CASSLEPGAELGGFYNEQFF.

This clonotype was counted at least ten times. The chain carries TRBV6-5 and TRBJ1-2, with D hard to call. V lost 1 base to trimming and J lost 2 bases, with 5 bases between them. CDR3 length: 13 residues. CDR1 and CDR2 from the germline V gene are MNHEY and SVGAGI. This CDR3 is CASSYLENYGYTF. The CDR3 DNA reads TGTGCCAGCAGTTACTTAGAGAACTATGGCTACACCTTC.

The rearrangement links TRBV7-2 to TRBJ2-5; 12 nucleotides align to TRBD2. J was trimmed by 1 base and V by 1 base; bases with no gene match: 7. Looked up from germline, CDR1 is SGHTA and CDR2 is FQGNSA. This CDR3 comprises 18 residues. CDR3 DNA sequence: TGTGCCAGCAGCTTAGGGGTCCTAGCGGGGGGGCCCCAAGAGACCCAGTACTTC. Protein: CASSLGVLAGGPQETQYF.

CDR3 in amino acids: CASSQGLSDTQYF. DNA for the CDR3: TGTGCCAGCAGCCAAGGACTCTCAGATACGCAGTATTTT. The chain combines TRBV14 with TRBJ2-3; D gene uncertain. V lost 1 base and J 4 bases, leaving 6 bases between the germline ends. Per germline, CDR1 SGHDN and CDR2 FVKESK. The CDR3 extends over 13 amino acids.